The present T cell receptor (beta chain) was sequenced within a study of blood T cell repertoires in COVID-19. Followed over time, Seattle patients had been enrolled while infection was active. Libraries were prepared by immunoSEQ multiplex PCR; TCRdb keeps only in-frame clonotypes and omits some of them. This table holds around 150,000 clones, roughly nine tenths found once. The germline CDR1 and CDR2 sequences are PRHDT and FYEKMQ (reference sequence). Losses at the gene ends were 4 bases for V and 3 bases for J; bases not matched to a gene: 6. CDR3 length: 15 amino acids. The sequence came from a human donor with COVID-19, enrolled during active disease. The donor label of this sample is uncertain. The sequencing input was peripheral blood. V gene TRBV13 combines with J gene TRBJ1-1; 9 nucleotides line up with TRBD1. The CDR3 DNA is TGTGCCAGCAGCTCGTCAGGGACAGGGCACACTGAAGCTTTCTTT. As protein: CASSSSGTGHTEAFF. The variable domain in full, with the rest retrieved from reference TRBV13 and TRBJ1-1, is AAGVIQSPRHLIKEKRETATLKCYPIPRHDTVYWYQQGPGQDPQFLISFYEKMQSDKGSIPDRFSAQQFSDYHSELNMSSLELGDSALYFCASSSSGTGHTEAFFGQGTRLTVV.